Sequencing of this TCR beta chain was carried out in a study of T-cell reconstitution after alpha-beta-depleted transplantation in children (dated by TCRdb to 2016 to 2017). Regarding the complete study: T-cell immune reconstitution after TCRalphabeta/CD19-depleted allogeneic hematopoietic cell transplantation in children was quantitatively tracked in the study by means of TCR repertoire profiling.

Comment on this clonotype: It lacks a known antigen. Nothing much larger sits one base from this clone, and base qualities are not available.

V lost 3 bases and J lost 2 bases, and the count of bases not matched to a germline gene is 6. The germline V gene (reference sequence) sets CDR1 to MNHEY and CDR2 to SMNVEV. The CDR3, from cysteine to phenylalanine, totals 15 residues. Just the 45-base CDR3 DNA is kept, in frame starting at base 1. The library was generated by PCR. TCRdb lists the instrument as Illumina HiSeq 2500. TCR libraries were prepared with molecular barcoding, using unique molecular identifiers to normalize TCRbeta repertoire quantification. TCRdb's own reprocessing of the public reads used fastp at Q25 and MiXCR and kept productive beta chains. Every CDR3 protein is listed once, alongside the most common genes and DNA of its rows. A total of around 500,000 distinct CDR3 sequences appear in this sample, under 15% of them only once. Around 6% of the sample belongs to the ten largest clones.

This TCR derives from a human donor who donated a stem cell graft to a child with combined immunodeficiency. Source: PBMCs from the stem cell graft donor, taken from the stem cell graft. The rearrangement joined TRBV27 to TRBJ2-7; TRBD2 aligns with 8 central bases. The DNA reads TGTGCCAGCAGTTTGGTAGCGGGATTCCCCTACGAGCAGTACTTC. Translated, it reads CASSLVAGFPYEQYF.